The 15 T cell receptor beta chains listed next were all sequenced from one sample in a study of blood T cell repertoires in COVID-19. Data came from immunoSEQ multiplex PCR; TCRdb stores just in-frame clones and leaves some out. Of fewer than 350,000 clones in the sample, roughly nine tenths were seen once. The sample was peripheral blood. These receptors were obtained from a woman younger than 45 with COVID-19, enrolled during active disease.

This clone has a single count. The chain joins TRBV6-2 or TRBV6-3 to TRBJ2-7, with a possible D match to TRBD2 (6 bases). The CDR3 runs 16 residues. Germline V gene data show CDR1 as MNHEY and CDR2 as SVGEGT. Trimming pared 0 bases from V and 0 bases from J, leaving 12 bases between. This chain's CDR3 is CASSYSSSGYSYEQYF. In nucleotides, the CDR3 is TGTGCCAGCAGTTACTCGAGTAGCGGATACTCCTACGAGCAGTACTTC.

The chain joins TRBV19 to TRBJ1-5; 8 bases are a match to TRBD1. There are 16 residues in the CDR3. CDR1 and CDR2 from the germline V gene are LNHDA and SQIVND (reference sequence). Losses at the gene ends were 3 bases for V and 4 bases for J; bases not matched to a gene: 8. In DNA form, the CDR3 reads TGTGCCAGTAGTATCGGACAGGGCAAAGAAAATCAGCCCCAGCATTTT. Translated, it gives CASSIGQGKENQPQHF. Using reference TRBV19 and TRBJ1-5 for the parts outside the CDR3, the full variable domain is DGGITQSPKYLFRKEGQNVTLSCEQNLNHDAMYWYRQDPGQGLRLIYYSQIVNDFQKGDIAEGYSVSREKKESFPLTVTSAQKNPTAFYLCASSIGQGKENQPQHFGDGTRLSIL.

The chain employs TRBV5-1 and TRBJ1-3; tentative D call: TRBD1 (5 bases). Germline CDR1 SGHRS, CDR2 YFSETQ. The CDR3 covers 13 residues. V was clipped by 0 bases and J by 5 bases, with 6 bases between them. The CDR3 reads CASSLGQRNTIYF. The CDR3, as DNA: TGCGCCAGCAGCTTGGGACAGAGAAACACCATATATTTT.

The rearrangement uses TRBV2 and TRBJ2-1, with D maybe TRBD2 (5 bases). The CDR3 contains 13 residues. From germline, CDR1 is SNHLY and CDR2 FYNNEI. V lost 8 bases to trimming and J lost 11 bases, with 19 bases between them. In DNA form, the CDR3 reads TGTGCCAGCGGCCTAGCACCGCAGGCGAAGCAGTTCTTC. As protein: CASGLAPQAKQFF.

This chain links TRBV18 with TRBJ2-3, with D unresolved. CDR3 size: 14 residues. Germline V gene lookup returns CDR1 KGHSH and CDR2 LQKENI. V was clipped by 2 bases and J by 0 bases, with 6 bases between them. CDR3 DNA: TGTGCCAGCTCACCAGAGCTTAGCACAGATACGCAGTATTTT. Translated: CASSPELSTDTQYF.

The chain has TRBV5-1 and TRBJ2-5, with 9 bases that match TRBD1. The CDR3 is made up of 17 amino acids. V was pared by 1 base and J by 3 bases, with 10 bases of the junction left unmatched. Germline lookup yields CDR1 SGHRS and CDR2 YFSETQ. CDR3 residues: CASSLIPAGTGKETQYF. The CDR3 nucleotides read TGCGCCAGCAGCTTGATTCCTGCCGGGACAGGGAAAGAGACCCAGTACTTC.

This sequence joins TRBV5-1 and TRBJ1-2; 8 bases are a match to TRBD1. CDR3 size: 14 residues. J lost 8 bases, V lost 8 bases, and 14 bases had no gene match. Germline V gene lookup returns CDR1 SGHRS and CDR2 YFSETQ. This CDR3 is CASTGGTVVEGYTF. CDR3 DNA: TGCGCCAGTACAGGGGGGACGGTGGTCGAGGGCTACACCTTC.

The chain links TRBV7-6 to TRBJ2-3; a weak D match, TRBD1 (5 bases). This CDR3 region has 16 residues. With 0 bases removed from V and 3 bases from J, the gap between germline ends came to 13 bases. The germline gives CDR1 SGHVS, CDR2 FNYEAQ. The CDR3 DNA sequence: TGTGCCAGCAGCTTAGCGCAGGGTATAAATACAGATACGCAGTATTTT. It is translated as CASSLAQGINTDTQYF.

This chain links TRBV18 with TRBJ2-1, with TRBD1 matching over 7 bases. Germline CDR1 KGHSH, CDR2 LQKENI. This CDR3 is 15 amino acids long. V gave up 2 bases and J gave up 0 bases; unmatched junction bases: 1. CDR3 region: CASSPRDSSYNEQFF. CDR3 nucleotides: TGTGCCAGCTCACCAAGGGACAGCTCCTACAATGAGCAGTTCTTC. Based on the CDR3 plus reference TRBV18 and TRBJ2-1, the full variable domain is NAGVMQNPRHLVRRRGQEARLRCSPMKGHSHVYWYRQLPEEGLKFMVYLQKENIIDESGMPKERFSAEFPKEGPSILRIQQVVRGDSAAYFCASSPRDSSYNEQFFGPGTRLTVL.

The chain combines TRBV3-1 (or the pseudogene TRBV3-2) with TRBJ1-6; a possible D gene is TRBD1 (5 bases). V was pared by 4 bases and J by 7 bases, with 11 bases between. The CDR3 has 14 residues. In germline, CDR1 is LGHDT, CDR2 YNNKEL (reference sequence). This CDR3 is CASSLGGKNSPLHF. The CDR3 bases are TGTGCCAGCAGCCTCGGGGGGAAAAATTCACCCCTCCACTTT.

The V and J genes are TRBV21-1 and TRBJ2-7; the DNA was not used to check the table's D call, TRBD1. TRBV21-1 is described as a pseudogene. CDR3 length equals 15 residues. The CDR3 coding sequence is TGTGCCAGCAGCAATCCCCGAGACAGGACCTACGAGCAGTACTTC. It yields the protein CASSNPRDRTYEQYF.

The rearrangement links TRBV9 to TRBJ1-2, with 7 positions matching TRBD1. The CDR3 length is 15 residues. V gave up 3 bases and J gave up 2 bases; unmatched junction bases: 7. Germline V lookup: CDR1 SGDLS, CDR2 YYNGEE. The CDR3 protein is CASSDSTGRNYGYTF. The CDR3 nucleotides are TGTGCCAGCAGCGACTCGACAGGGAGGAACTATGGCTACACCTTC. The full variable domain, rest sourced from reference TRBV9 and TRBJ1-2, is DSGVTQTPKHLITATGQRVTLRCSPRSGDLSVYWYQQSLDQGLQFLIQYYNGEERAKGNILERFSAQQFPDLHSELNLSSLELGDSALYFCASSDSTGRNYGYTFGSGTRLTVV.

This clone was recorded only once. The chain couples TRBV6-2 or TRBV6-3 to TRBJ2-3; TRBD2 matches 12 bases. The CDR3 length is 15 residues. V shed 4 bases and J 2 bases; nucleotides not matched to a gene: 1. CDR1 and CDR2 from the germline V gene are MNHEY and SVGEGT. CDR3 loop: CASSSSGGATDTQYF. In DNA, the CDR3 is TGTGCCAGCAGTTCTAGCGGGGGGGCCACAGATACGCAGTATTTT.

The chain links TRBV28 to TRBJ2-1, with D uncertain. The length of the CDR3 is 14 residues. Trimming removed 2 bases from V and 0 bases from J, with 5 bases in between. Looked up from germline, CDR1 is MDHEN and CDR2 is SYDVKM. This CDR3 reads CASSLRSSYNEQFF. CDR3 bases: TGTGCCAGCAGTTTACGGAGCTCCTACAATGAGCAGTTCTTC. Complete variable domain (other parts from reference TRBV28 and TRBJ2-1): DVKVTQSSRYLVKRTGEKVFLECVQDMDHENMFWYRQDPGLGLRLIYFSYDVKMKEKGDIPEGYSVSREKKERFSLILESASTNQTSMYLCASSLRSSYNEQFFGPGTRLTVL.

CDR3 residues: CASSESPGINYGYTF. In DNA form, the CDR3 reads TGTGCCAGCAGTGAATCGCCGGGGATTAACTATGGCTACACCTTC. The rearrangement links TRBV2 to TRBJ1-2; no firm D call. This CDR3 has 15 amino acids. V lost 2 bases and J 1 base, leaving 11 bases between the germline ends. The germline V gene has CDR1 SNHLY and CDR2 FYNNEI.